This T cell receptor beta chain was sequenced during a study of blood T cells in healthy people across ages. Findings and limits, study-wide: Those diversity estimates obtained from one million T cells were thought to be underestimates.

For this clonotype: Antigen specificity is unknown. At one end the junction does not follow the germline gene, possibly because of a read error.

A J-beta primer mix and a sample-barcoded 5' primer were used in a second PCR of about 7 to 11 cycles. TCRdb re-derived calls from the 5' RACE reads in MiXCR, one entry per CDR3 protein. The data contain about 1.6 million distinct CDR3 sequences, about 35% of them singletons. This CDR3 comprises 17 residues. Germline V gene sequence: CDR1 LGHDT, CDR2 YNNKEL (reference sequence). The TCR was taken from a woman under 40 in good health. V usage is TRBV3-1 and J usage is TRBJ1-2; D possibly corresponds to TRBD1 (5 bases). Material: blood. The CDR3 loop reads CACSQDLTTESFYGYTF. The CDR3 DNA is TGTGCCTGCAGCCAAGATCTGACGACAGAAAGCTTCTATGGCTACACCTTC.